The present T cell receptor beta chain was sequenced within a study of blood T cell repertoires in COVID-19. Overall study: Samples of COVID-19 (acute and convalescent) were obtained from the United States, Italy and Spain. Nucleic acid was either cDNA or gDNA, and it came from T cells, B-cell-depleted T cells, or PBMCs.

In the source study's methods: It was from reference gene primer amplification that nucleated cell counts were estimated. Some clones are missing from TCRdb's copy, which holds only in-frame ones; the method was immunoSEQ multiplex PCR. V and J calls and clone size are given by that table; D and trimming were obtained from the DNA. The table includes 220,000 or so clones, around nine tenths detected once. Trimming shortened V by 11 bases and J by 4 bases, and 18 bases separated the two germline ends. The CDR3 covers 14 residues. Germline V gene lookup returns CDR1 MDHEN and CDR2 SYDVKM. Patients at the Seattle site were enrolled during active infection and followed longitudinally.

What was sequenced was peripheral blood. The TCR was taken from a man aged 55-75 years with COVID-19, enrolled during active disease. The chain has TRBV28 and TRBJ2-1; a possible D gene is TRBD1 (5 bases). The CDR3 loop reads CAGAGPDPYNEQFF. CDR3 DNA: TGTGCCGGGGCAGGGCCAGATCCATACAATGAGCAGTTCTTC. Filled out from reference TRBV28 and TRBJ2-1, the complete variable domain reads DVKVTQSSRYLVKRTGEKVFLECVQDMDHENMFWYRQDPGLGLRLIYFSYDVKMKEKGDIPEGYSVSREKKERFSLILESASTNQTSMYLCAGAGPDPYNEQFFGPGTRLTVL.